This T cell receptor beta chain was captured by sequencing in a study of blood T cell repertoires in COVID-19. At the level of the study: COVID-19 samples from acute and convalescent phases originated in the United States, Italy and Spain. From T cells, B-cell-depleted T cells, or PBMCs came the material, which was cDNA or gDNA.

Trimming took off 10 bases at V and 3 bases at J, with 16 bases between the two ends. The CDR3 is 13 residues long. Germline V gene lookup returns CDR1 MNHEY and CDR2 SMNVEV (reference sequence). Authors' methods: Amplified reference gene primers provided the basis for estimating nucleated cell counts. Libraries were prepared by immunoSEQ multiplex PCR; TCRdb keeps only in-frame clonotypes and omits some of them. V and J calls and clone size come straight from that table; D and trimming were deduced from the DNA. The sample contains some 220,000 clones, over 75% of which appear only once. Assignment of participants to cohorts was predicated upon participant-reported clinical history.

The receptor's source is a woman younger than 30 in a cohort exposed to, infected with or recovered from COVID-19 (not recorded which). Sequenced input: PBMCs or T cells enriched from blood (not recorded which). The J gene is TRBJ2-7, the V gene TRBV27; no clear D gene. CDR3 in DNA: TGTGCCACCCGAGACTTGCTAAGCTACGAGCAGTACTTC. The encoded protein is CATRDLLSYEQYF.